This T cell receptor (beta chain) was sequenced in a study of T cell clonotyping in hematopoietic cell transplantation. The CDR3 is 14 amino acids. The V and J ends lost 0 bases and 6 bases, in that order; junction bases with no gene match: 3. CDR1 and CDR2 from the germline V gene are MNHEY and SVGAGI. This clone was recorded once. Its antigen is undetermined. General observations from the study: Without cell sorting, CD4 versus CD8 contributions remain unresolved.

Produced via immunoSEQ multiplex PCR; TCRdb's table is partial and in-frame only. This sample yields some 14,000 clones, of which over 95% are seen a single time; less than 4.5% belongs to the top ten. This sequence was found in a female patient aged 50-59 years who had an allogeneic stem cell transplant from an unrelated donor, so T cells may come from the graft donor. Some clones in this sample may be carry-over from other donors' samples. The V gene is TRBV6-5, the J gene TRBJ1-2; 8 positions match TRBD1. Here the sequenced sample was peripheral blood mononuclear cells, taken 30 days after allogeneic stem cell transplant. CDR3 DNA sequence: TGTGCCAGCAGTTACTCGAACAGGGGGGATGGCTACACCTTC. It is translated as CASSYSNRGDGYTF.